This T cell receptor (beta chain) comes out of a study of OX40 agonist ivuxolimab in advanced cancers. Study-wide results and limits: At 0.1-3.0 mg/kg, partial responders had clonal expansion among the lowest observed.

Produced via immunoSEQ multiplex PCR; TCRdb's table is partial and in-frame only. In the table there are 70,000 or so clones, 80% to 90% of which are singletons. Germline CDR1 is SEHNR and CDR2 is FQNEAQ (reference sequence). The CDR3 runs to 12 residues. The V and J ends lost 5 bases and 2 bases respectively, with 7 bases between them. As to this clone: What it binds is not known.

The gene calls are TRBV7-9 and TRBJ2-7; D is ambiguous. This clonotype was obtained from an adult with an advanced solid tumor such as melanoma, head and neck, liver or kidney cancer. Sequenced here: CD4+ or CD8+ T cells sorted from blood, sampled in a trial of the OX40 agonist ivuxolimab. The CDR3 DNA is TGTGCCAGCAGCGTAACCCCCTACGAGCAGTACTTC. Residues: CASSVTPYEQYF.